This T cell receptor beta chain was profiled in a study of monozygotic twins with inflammatory bowel disease. General observations from the study: The authors note that differing immunosuppressive treatments may have added variability to patient repertoires. Fewer clonotypes were shared with others by IBD patients than by healthy twins, especially with disease activity. Limited power may explain why concordant and discordant twins showed no difference in repertoire similarity. Among the T cells, different subtypes could not be distinguished.

Germline V lookup: CDR1 SQVTM, CDR2 ANQGSEA. The CDR3 has 14 amino acids. TCRdb reanalyzed the 5' RACE reads and collapses them to one entry per CDR3 protein, without DNA. Its listing shows more than 300,000 distinct CDR3 sequences. As concerns this clonotype: As yet, its antigen is unknown.

The TCR was taken from a human donor with ulcerative colitis or Crohn's disease, or a healthy co-twin of an affected twin (not recorded which). The chain employs TRBV29-1 and TRBJ1-3. The sample was blood. The CDR3 loop reads CSVGDWNSGNTIYF.